This T cell receptor (beta chain) is from a study of long-term antiretroviral therapy in people with HIV. Across the study: The earliest specimens came about a decade ahead of the 2015 immediate-ART recommendation. Study results and caveats: Dominating the repertoire at all time points were the clones that expanded before ART. Relative to transplant donor controls, diversity remained lower despite increasing after ART.

A word on this clone: Its antigen is unknown.

Survey level was the resolution at which the v3.0 immunoSEQ assay ran. Clones were sequenced by immunoSEQ multiplex PCR, and TCRdb holds only the in-frame ones, with some missing. The sample has roughly 18,000 clones; approximately 84% are singletons. The sequences come from unsorted PBMCs, collected 0.9 years after starting antiretroviral therapy. The TCR sequence derives from a man between 18 and 35 years old with HIV.

The CDR3 DNA is TGTGCTACGAGGGGACTAGCGAGCACCGGGGAGCTGTTTTTT. Protein: CATRGLASTGELFF. The chain has TRBV6-1 and TRBJ2-2; 10 bases match TRBD2. The CDR3 totals 14 residues. Per the germline V gene, CDR1 is MNHNS and CDR2 is SASEGT.